Each of the 19 T cell receptor beta chains below was sequenced from the same sample in a study of blood T cell repertoires in COVID-19. TCRdb's table, derived via immunoSEQ multiplex PCR, lists solely in-frame clones and lacks some. The sample has about 290,000 clones, roughly 90% seen once. The sample taken for sequencing was peripheral blood. These receptors all stem from a woman in her twenties or thirties with COVID-19, enrolled during active disease.

The CDR3 coding sequence is TGTGCCAGTTGGGACTTCCAGGTGTTGGCTTTCTTT. Amino acid sequence: CASWDFQVLAFF. The rearrangement uses TRBV19 and TRBJ1-1, with TRBD1 as a possible D gene (5 bases). Germline loops: CDR1 LNHDA, CDR2 SQIVND (reference sequence). Trimming took off 8 bases at V and 11 bases at J, with 18 bases between the two ends. CDR3 length: 12 residues.

The rearrangement uses TRBV4-1 and TRBJ1-2; a possible D gene is TRBD1 (6 bases). The CDR3 is 15 residues long. The germline V gene has CDR1 MGHRA and CDR2 YSYEKL. Trimming cost V 1 base and J 5 bases, with 14 bases left between them. CDR3 residues: CASSQVGRGTYGYTF. CDR3 coding DNA: TGCGCCAGCAGCCAAGTAGGCAGGGGCACATATGGCTACACCTTC.

The J gene is TRBJ1-5, the V gene TRBV12-3 or TRBV12-4; D is undetermined. The V end lost 2 bases, the J end lost 7 bases, and 9 bases lay between the germline ends. The CDR3 covers 13 residues. CDR3 loop: CASSLNRLQPQHF. CDR3 coding DNA: TGTGCCAGCAGTTTAAATCGACTCCAGCCCCAGCATTTT.

The chain combines TRBV18 with TRBJ1-2; 8 bases match TRBD1. The CDR3 contains 16 residues. CDR1 KGHSH and CDR2 LQKENI come from the germline V gene. The V segment lost 6 bases and the J segment 8 bases; nucleotides outside the gene matches: 17. The CDR3 DNA is TGTGCCAGCTCCACCGGAGGGACAGGAACCATCGGGGGCTACACCTTC. Its protein product is CASSTGGTGTIGGYTF.

The chain employs TRBV6-5 and TRBJ1-6; D is unclear. Deletions cut 0 bases from V and 5 bases from J, with 8 bases between. Germline CDR1 is MNHEY and CDR2 is SVGAGI. The CDR3 has 15 residues. CDR3 sequence: CASSYSPVHNSPLHF. CDR3 nucleotide sequence: TGTGCCAGCAGTTACTCGCCAGTCCATAATTCACCCCTCCACTTT.

CDR3 sequence reads: CASSPRQGSNEQFF. The CDR3, as DNA: TGTGCCAGCAGCCCCCGACAGGGGTCAAATGAGCAGTTCTTC. V and J are TRBV3-1 (or the pseudogene TRBV3-2) and TRBJ2-1, with 8 bases that match TRBD1. CDR1 and CDR2 from the germline V gene are LGHDT and YNNKEL (reference sequence). This CDR3 has 14 residues. V lost 4 bases, J lost 7 bases, and 6 bases stayed unmatched.

The CDR3 DNA follows: TGTGCCAGCAAAGGGGGAGAGCAGTACTTC. This encodes CASKGGEQYF. The chain is built from TRBV6-4 and TRBJ2-7, with D possibly matching TRBD1 (6 bases). This CDR3 region has 10 residues. CDR1 is MRHNA and CDR2 is SNTAGT in the germline V gene. V was cut by 7 bases and J by 7 bases, with 8 bases left in between.

The chain has TRBV7-9 and TRBJ2-7; perhaps TRBD1 as D (6 bases). Germline CDR1 SEHNR, CDR2 FQNEAQ (reference sequence). V was clipped by 5 bases and J by 4 bases, with 18 bases between them. This CDR3 is 15 amino acids long. The chain's CDR3 is CASSPGQLPDYEQYF. The CDR3 region has the DNA TGTGCCAGCAGCCCAGGACAGTTACCAGATTACGAGCAGTACTTC. Variable domain in full (rest from reference TRBV7-9 and TRBJ2-7): DTGVSQNPRHKITKRGQNVTFRCDPISEHNRLYWYRQTLGQGPEFLTYFQNEAQLEKSRLLSDRFSAERPKGSFSTLEIQRTEQGDSAMYLCASSPGQLPDYEQYFGPGTRLTVT.

This sequence joins TRBV5-1 and TRBJ2-3; maybe TRBD2 (7 bases). Germline loops: CDR1 SGHRS, CDR2 YFSETQ. The V and J ends lost 2 bases and 5 bases respectively, with 18 bases between them. The CDR3 extends over 16 amino acids. The CDR3 loop reads CASSFGNWGGGDTQYF. The CDR3 coding sequence is TGCGCCAGCAGCTTCGGGAATTGGGGGGGCGGAGATACGCAGTATTTT.

V and J are TRBV4-1 and TRBJ1-1; no clear D. The CDR3 loop spans 18 amino acids. With 1 base removed from V and 2 bases from J, the gap between germline ends came to 20 bases. Germline V CDR1 and CDR2: MGHRA, YSYEKL. In DNA, the CDR3 is TGCGCCAGCAGCCAAGGGAGGGCCAGGCTGGGTCGTAACACTGAAGCTTTCTTT. The encoded protein is CASSQGRARLGRNTEAFF.

This sequence joins TRBV2 and TRBJ2-1; weak D call: TRBD2 (5 bases). V lost 8 bases, J lost 7 bases, and 15 bases lay in between. The CDR3 has 13 amino acids. Germline V gene data show CDR1 as SNHLY and CDR2 as FYNNEI. The CDR3 nucleotides are TGTGCCAGCCGCATTGGACTGTTGAATGAGCAGTTCTTC. Its translation: CASRIGLLNEQFF.

The rearrangement uses TRBV11-2 and TRBJ2-5; D is undetermined. Germline CDR1 SGHAT, CDR2 FQNNGV. The CDR3 runs to 13 residues. V was trimmed by 5 bases and J by 1 base, leaving 8 bases between them. The CDR3 bases are TGTGCCAGCAGCCCCCAGTTCCAAGAGACCCAGTACTTC. The encoded protein is CASSPQFQETQYF.

This chain links TRBV18 with TRBJ2-2, with 11 bases identical to TRBD2. The CDR3 contains 15 residues. Germline V lookup: CDR1 KGHSH, CDR2 LQKENI. V dropped 3 bases and J dropped 6; count of bases not matched to a gene: 3. CDR3 DNA: TGTGCCAGCTCACCTTCGACTAGCGGGGCCGGGGAGCTGTTTTTT. Its translation: CASSPSTSGAGELFF.

This clone was seen a single time. The chain recombines TRBV19 with TRBJ1-2; 7 nucleotides align to TRBD1. The trim removed 3 bases at V and 5 bases at J, leaving 3 bases unmatched. CDR1 and CDR2 (germline): LNHDA, SQIVND (reference sequence). The CDR3 is made up of 13 amino acids. The CDR3 DNA is TGTGCCAGTAGTATCAGCAGGGGGTATGGCTACACCTTC. Its translation: CASSISRGYGYTF.

The gene calls are TRBV7-5 and TRBJ2-2; the DNA was not used to check the table's D call, TRBD1. TRBV7-5 has pseudogene status. The CDR3 totals 15 residues. The CDR3 loop reads CVRSLGQVNTGELFF. CDR3 in DNA: TGTGTCAGAAGCTTAGGACAGGTGAACACCGGGGAGCTGTTTTTT.

This clone was seen just once. This chain joins TRBV30 and TRBJ1-4, with D possibly being TRBD1 (5 bases). The CDR3 totals 14 residues. The germline gives CDR1 GTSNPN, CDR2 SVGIG (reference sequence). The V and J ends lost 0 bases and 5 bases respectively, with 10 bases between them. CDR3 sequence: CAWSVRGRNEKLFF. The CDR3 DNA is TGTGCCTGGAGTGTACGGGGGAGGAATGAAAAACTGTTTTTT.

The V gene is TRBV2, the J gene TRBJ1-5; D is undetermined. The CDR3 is made up of 15 amino acids. Germline CDR1 reads SNHLY; CDR2 reads FYNNEI. V gave up 7 bases and J gave up 3 bases, with 16 bases separating them. The CDR3 loop is CASNAAASLNQPQHF. Here the CDR3 DNA reads TGTGCCAGCAATGCGGCGGCGTCCCTCAATCAGCCCCAGCATTTT.

This chain uses TRBV15 with TRBJ2-2; TRBD2 matches at 9 bases. This CDR3 has 16 amino acids. Trimming at V came to 2 bases and at J to 4 bases, leaving 5 bases not matched to a gene. Germline CDR1 is LNHNV and CDR2 is YYDKDF (reference sequence). The CDR3 coding sequence is TGTGCCACCAGCAGACTGGGACTAGCTCGCACCGGGGAGCTGTTTTTT. It translates to CATSRLGLARTGELFF.

This clone is a singleton in its sample. J is TRBJ1-4 and V is TRBV5-1, with a tentative D call TRBD1 (6 bases). This CDR3 comprises 14 residues. With 4 bases removed from V and 8 bases from J, the gap between germline ends came to 15 bases. Germline V gives CDR1 SGHRS, CDR2 YFSETQ. CDR3 residues: CASSIGGRAEKLFF. The CDR3 DNA reads as TGCGCCAGCAGCATAGGGGGTCGCGCAGAAAAACTGTTTTTT.